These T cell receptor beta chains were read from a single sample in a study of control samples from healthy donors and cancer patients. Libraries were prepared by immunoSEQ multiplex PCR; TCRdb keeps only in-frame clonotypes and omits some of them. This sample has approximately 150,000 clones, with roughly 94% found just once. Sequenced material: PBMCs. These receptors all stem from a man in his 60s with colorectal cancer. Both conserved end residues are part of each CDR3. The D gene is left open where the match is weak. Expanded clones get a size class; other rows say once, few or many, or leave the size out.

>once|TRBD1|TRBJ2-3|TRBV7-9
TGTGCCAGCAGCATAGGACAGGCCAGAGATACGCAGTATTTT
CASSIGQARDTQYF
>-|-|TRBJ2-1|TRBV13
TGTGCCAGCACCCCAACCAGGTGGTCCCTCTCCTACAATGAGCAGTTCTTC
CASTPTRWSLSYNEQFF
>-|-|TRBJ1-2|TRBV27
TGTGCCAGCAAAGACAGCCGTGGATCGGACTATGGCTACACCTTC
CASKDSRGSDYGYTF
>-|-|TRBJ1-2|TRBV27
TGTGCCAGCAGTTTATATCGGGGGTCGAACTATGGCTACACCTTC
CASSLYRGSNYGYTF
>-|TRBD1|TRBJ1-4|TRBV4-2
TGTGCCAGCAGCCAAGACCTCGGGACAGGGGAAGAAAAACTGTTTTTT
CASSQDLGTGEEKLFF
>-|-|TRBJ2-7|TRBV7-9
TGTGCCAGCAGCCAGATGTACGAGCAGTACTTC
CASSQMYEQYF
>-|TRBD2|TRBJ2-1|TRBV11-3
TGTGCCAGCAGCCTTAGCGGGGGGGTCCACAATGAGCAGTTCTTC
CASSLSGGVHNEQFF
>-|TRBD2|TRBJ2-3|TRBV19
TGTGCCAGTAGTACCCCGGGACTAGCGGGGGGGCCAAATACGCAGTATTTT
CASSTPGLAGGPNTQYF
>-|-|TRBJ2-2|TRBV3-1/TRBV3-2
TGTGCCAGCAGCCCCCGGCGGCCCACCGGGGAGCTGTTTTTT
CASSPRRPTGELFF
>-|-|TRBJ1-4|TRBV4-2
TGTGCCAGCAGCCAAGAATTAAGCAGGGAAAAACTGTTTTTT
CASSQELSREKLFF
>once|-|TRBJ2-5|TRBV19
TGTGCCAGTAGTATGACCGCCGAGACCCAGTACTTC
CASSMTAETQYF
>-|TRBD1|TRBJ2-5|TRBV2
TGTGCCAGCAGCCCACAGGGGCGAGAGACCCAGTACTTC
CASSPQGRETQYF
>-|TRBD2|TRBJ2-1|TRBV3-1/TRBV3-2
TGTGCCAGCAGCCCCAGCCAGACGGGGGGAGGAAATGAGCAGTTCTTC
CASSPSQTGGGNEQFF
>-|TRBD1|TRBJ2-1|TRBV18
TGTGCCAGCTCACCACCGGGACAGGGGCCCCATGAGCAGTTCTTC
CASSPPGQGPHEQFF
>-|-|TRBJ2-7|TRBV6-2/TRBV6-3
-
CASSSSDTWTYEQYF
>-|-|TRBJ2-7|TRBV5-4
TGTGCCAGCAGTCGATCGGACGGCTACGAGCAGTACTTC
CASSRSDGYEQYF
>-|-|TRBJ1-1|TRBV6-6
TGTGCCAGCAGTCCCAGTTCCAACACTGAAGCTTTCTTT
CASSPSSNTEAFF
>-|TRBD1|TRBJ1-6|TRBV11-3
TGTGCCAGCAGCTCAGACAGGGCTTTAGCCTCACCCCTCCACTTT
CASSSDRALASPLHF
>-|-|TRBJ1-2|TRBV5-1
TGCGCCAGCAGCTTGGGCGGGGTTGGGACTGCCCACGGCTACACCTTC
CASSLGGVGTAHGYTF
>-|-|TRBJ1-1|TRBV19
TGTGCCAGTAGTATCCCCGGGGGCAACACTGAAGCTTTCTTT
CASSIPGGNTEAFF
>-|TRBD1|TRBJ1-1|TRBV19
TGTGCCAGTAGAGGACAGGAGAACACTGAAGCTTTCTTT
CASRGQENTEAFF
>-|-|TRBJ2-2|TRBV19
TGTGCCAGTGCCCGCGGAGCGGGTGGCGGGGAGCTGTTTTTT
CASARGAGGGELFF
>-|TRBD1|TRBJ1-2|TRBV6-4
TGTGCCAGCAGCCCGGGACAGGGAAACTATGGCTACACCTTC
CASSPGQGNYGYTF
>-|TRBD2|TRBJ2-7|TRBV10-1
TGCGCCAGCAGTGAGACTAGCGGAGCCTACGAGCAGTACTTC
CASSETSGAYEQYF
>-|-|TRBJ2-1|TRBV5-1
TGCGCCAGCAGCCCATTCTCAGCGGCTAGCTCCTACAATGAGCAGTTCTTC
CASSPFSAASSYNEQFF
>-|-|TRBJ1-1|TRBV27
TGTGCCAGCAGAACAATGGGACAGAACACTGAAGCTTTCTTT
CASRTMGQNTEAFF
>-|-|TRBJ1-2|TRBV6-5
TGTGCCAGCAGGCCACGCCTTCAGGATCAGGCTGGCTACACCTTC
CASRPRLQDQAGYTF
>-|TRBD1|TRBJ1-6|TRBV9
TGTGCCAGCAGCGTTACGGGACAGATGAATTCACCCCTCCACTTT
CASSVTGQMNSPLHF
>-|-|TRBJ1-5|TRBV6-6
TGTGCCAGCAGTAGGGATCAGCCCCAGCATTTT
CASSRDQPQHF
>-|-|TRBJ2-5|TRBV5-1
TGCGCCAGCAGCTTGGTGGGACATGAAGGAGAGACCCAGTACTTC
CASSLVGHEGETQYF
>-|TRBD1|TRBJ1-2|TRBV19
TGTGCCAGTAGTATTCAGACAGGGGCGCGTATCGGCTACACCTTC
CASSIQTGARIGYTF
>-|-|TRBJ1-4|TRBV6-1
TGTGCCAGCAGTGACGACCCGCCCGGGAATGAAAAACTGTTTTTT
CASSDDPPGNEKLFF
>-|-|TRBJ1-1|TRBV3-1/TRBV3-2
TGTGCCAGCAGCCAACCGGGGGTCGCCACTGAAGCTTTCTTT
CASSQPGVATEAFF
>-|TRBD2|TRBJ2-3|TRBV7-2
TGTGCCAGCAGCTCCGGGGGAGCGGGGAATACAGATACGCAGTATTTT
CASSSGGAGNTDTQYF
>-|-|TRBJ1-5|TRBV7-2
TGTGCCAGCAGTCCGGACCCTAATCAGCCCCAGCATTTT
CASSPDPNQPQHF
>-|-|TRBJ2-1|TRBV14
TGTGCCAGCAGCCAAGTCCCAGGGAGGTACAATGAGCAGTTCTTC
CASSQVPGRYNEQFF
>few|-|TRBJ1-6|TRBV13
TGTGCCAGCAGCTTAGTCGGGCCCCGAGGGGATTCACCCCTCCACTTT
CASSLVGPRGDSPLHF
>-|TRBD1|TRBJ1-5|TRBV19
TGTGCCAGTAGTCCAACAGGGGTTCAGCCCCAGCATTTT
CASSPTGVQPQHF
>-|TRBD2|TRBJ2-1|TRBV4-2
TGTGCCAGCAGCCAAGATTTAGGACTAGCTACTTACAATGAGCAGTTCTTC
CASSQDLGLATYNEQFF
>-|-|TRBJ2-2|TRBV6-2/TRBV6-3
TGTGCCAGCAGTTACCCGGTTTTGGGGACCGGGGAGCTGTTTTTT
CASSYPVLGTGELFF
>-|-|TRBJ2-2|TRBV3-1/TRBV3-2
TGTGCCAGCAGTCCCTCCAGCGGTGGCGGGGAGCTGTTTTTT
CASSPSSGGGELFF
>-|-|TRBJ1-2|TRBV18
TGTGCCAGCTCACCACCACATGTCTATGGCTACACCTTC
CASSPPHVYGYTF
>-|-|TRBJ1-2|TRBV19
TGTGCCAGTAGTACGAGACAGTTTCAAGGATACTATGGCTACACCTTC
CASSTRQFQGYYGYTF
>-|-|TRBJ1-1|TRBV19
TGTGCCAGTGGCAGAGACACTGAAGCTTTCTTT
CASGRDTEAFF
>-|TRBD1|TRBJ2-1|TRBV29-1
TGCAGCGTTGACGGGACAGATCTAATTCAGGGAAACAATGAGCAGTTCTTC
CSVDGTDLIQGNNEQFF
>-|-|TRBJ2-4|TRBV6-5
TGTGCCAGCAGACCCGGACAGTCTGCCAAAAACATTCAGTACTTC
CASRPGQSAKNIQYF
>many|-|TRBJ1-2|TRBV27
TGTGCCAGCAGTCAAACAGGGAGTTTCGGCTATGGCTACACCTTC
CASSQTGSFGYGYTF